This passage covers 22 T cell receptor beta chains from one sample sequenced in a study of T cell responses to AZD1222 COVID-19 vaccine. Method: immunoSEQ multiplex PCR; TCRdb's copy keeps in-frame clones and lacks some. In the table there are 95,000 to 150,000 clones, about 90% of which are singletons. The sample was peripheral blood, taken on day 0 of AZD1222 vaccination. Source of these receptors: an adult in good health.

The CDR3 sequence is CASSPGGGYGYTF. The CDR3 nucleotides read TGTGCCAGCAGCCCAGGGGGGGGTTATGGCTACACCTTC. This rearrangement joins TRBV7-9 to TRBJ1-2, with TRBD1 identical over 7 bases. The CDR3 extends over 13 amino acids. J gave up 5 bases and V 5 bases, and 5 bases lay outside the gene matches. Germline CDR1 is SEHNR and CDR2 is FQNEAQ (reference sequence).

DNA of the CDR3: TGTGCCAGCAGCACGGGAGGGGATTCTACAGATACGCAGTATTTT. Its translation is CASSTGGDSTDTQYF. J is TRBJ2-3 and V is TRBV5-4; 8 bases map to TRBD2. There are 15 residues in the CDR3. V lost 4 bases to trimming and J lost 3 bases; unmatched junction nucleotides: 7. CDR1 and CDR2 from the germline V gene are SGHNT and YYREEE (reference sequence).

V usage is TRBV13 and J usage is TRBJ1-1; the D is unclear. V was clipped by 0 bases and J by 2 bases, with 7 bases between them. Looked up from germline, CDR1 is PRHDT and CDR2 is FYEKMQ (reference sequence). The CDR3 totals 14 residues. CDR3 DNA sequence: TGTGCCAGCAGCTTAGGACAACAAAACACTGAAGCTTTCTTT. Protein product: CASSLGQQNTEAFF.

The chain couples TRBV4-1 to TRBJ1-2, with 7 bases fitting TRBD1. CDR1 and CDR2 (germline): MGHRA, YSYEKL. V lost 4 bases, J lost 4 bases, and 6 bases stayed unmatched. The CDR3 consists of 14 residues. This chain's CDR3 is CASSPRTGSYGYTF. The CDR3 nucleotides read TGCGCCAGCAGCCCCCGGACAGGAAGCTATGGCTACACCTTC.

This rearrangement joins TRBV7-8 to TRBJ2-7; 9 bases are a match to TRBD1. Germline V lookup: CDR1 SGHVS, CDR2 FQNEAQ. V shed 4 bases and J 5 bases; nucleotides not matched to a gene: 9. The CDR3 spans 15 residues. The CDR3 DNA sequence: TGTGCCAGCAGCTCCTCTTCGACAGGGGGGGACGAGCAGTACTTC. The encoded protein is CASSSSSTGGDEQYF.

The chain links TRBV18 to TRBJ1-1; D call uncertain. Germline assignment: CDR1 KGHSH and CDR2 LQKENI. This CDR3 has 14 amino acids. V was clipped by 0 bases and J by 0 bases, with 5 bases between them. As DNA, the CDR3 is TGTGCCAGCTCACCACCCTCTGTGAACACTGAAGCTTTCTTT. This translates into CASSPPSVNTEAFF.

The V call is TRBV6-2 or TRBV6-3, the J call TRBJ2-1, with 12 bases matching TRBD1. The length of the CDR3 is 16 residues. Germline V gene data show CDR1 as MNHEY and CDR2 as SVGEGT. V lost 0 bases and J lost 6; bases outside the gene matches: 3. The CDR3 region is CASSYSRDRGLNEQFF. For the CDR3, the DNA is TGTGCCAGCAGTTACTCCCGGGACAGGGGGCTCAATGAGCAGTTCTTC.

V and J are TRBV3-1 (or the pseudogene TRBV3-2) and TRBJ1-3; D is possibly TRBD1 (5 bases). Germline V CDR1 and CDR2: LGHDT, YNNKEL (reference sequence). Trimming removed 1 base from V and 0 bases from J, with 10 bases in between. The length of the CDR3 is 16 residues. The CDR3 DNA reads TGTGCCAGCAGCCAAGTTCGGGGGAGCTCTGGAAACACCATATATTTT. The encoded protein is CASSQVRGSSGNTIYF.

V usage is TRBV27 and J usage is TRBJ2-2, with 9 bases that match TRBD2. Trimming at V came to 4 bases and at J to 11 bases, leaving 2 bases not matched to a gene. CDR3 length: 12 amino acids. Germline assignment: CDR1 MNHEY and CDR2 SMNVEV (reference sequence). DNA of the CDR3: TGTGCCAGCAGTTATCTAGCGGGAGAGCTGTTTTTT. It is translated as CASSYLAGELFF.

The chain combines TRBV6-1 with TRBJ2-7; either TRBD1 or TRBD2 may fit D (5 bases each). Germline V gene sequence: CDR1 MNHNS, CDR2 SASEGT. V lost 2 bases and J 6 bases, leaving 11 bases between the germline ends. The CDR3 has 13 residues. The CDR3 reads CASSEPGPAEQYF. CDR3 bases: TGTGCCAGCAGTGAACCGGGACCCGCCGAGCAGTACTTC.

CDR3 sequence: CASSYSAGGQYF. The CDR3 DNA reads TGTGCCAGCAGTTACTCGGCGGGGGGGCAGTATTTT. This sequence joins TRBV6-2 or TRBV6-3 and TRBJ2-3; 8 bases match TRBD2. The length of the CDR3 is 12 residues. J gave up 11 bases and V 0 bases, and 1 base lay outside the gene matches. From germline, CDR1 is MNHEY and CDR2 SVGEGT.

The rearrangement uses TRBV27 and TRBJ2-7, with 9 bases lining up with TRBD1. CDR1 is MNHEY and CDR2 is SMNVEV in the germline V gene (reference sequence). V lost 2 bases to trimming and J lost 4 bases; unmatched junction nucleotides: 3. This CDR3 has 14 amino acids. DNA for the CDR3: TGTGCCAGCAGTTTAACAGGGGGCAGGTACGAGCAGTACTTC. Translating it yields CASSLTGGRYEQYF.

This sequence joins TRBV7-9 and TRBJ1-2; 10 bases line up with TRBD1. The CDR3 has 15 residues. V lost 3 bases and J lost 4; bases outside the gene matches: 5. Germline CDR1 reads SEHNR; CDR2 reads FQNEAQ (reference sequence). Here the CDR3 reads CASSFPGQGSYGYTF. The CDR3 DNA reads as TGTGCCAGCAGCTTCCCGGGACAGGGGTCCTATGGCTACACCTTC.

The V call is TRBV19, the J call TRBJ1-5; tentative D call: TRBD1 (5 bases). Germline V CDR1 and CDR2: LNHDA, SQIVND (reference sequence). The CDR3 spans 20 residues. V lost 2 bases and J 2 bases, leaving 25 bases between the germline ends. The CDR3 sequence is CASSISWGGAGLRGNQPQHF. The CDR3 nucleotides are TGTGCCAGTAGTATATCTTGGGGGGGAGCAGGTCTTAGAGGCAATCAGCCCCAGCATTTT.

V gene TRBV6-5 combines with J gene TRBJ1-5, with D unresolved. CDR3 size: 14 residues. Trimming shortened V by 6 bases and J by 1 base, and 10 bases separated the two germline ends. CDR1 MNHEY and CDR2 SVGAGI come from the germline V gene. The CDR3 region is CASRQSSSNQPQHF. The CDR3 region has the DNA TGTGCCAGCAGACAGTCGTCAAGCAATCAGCCCCAGCATTTT.

This rearrangement joins TRBV18 to TRBJ1-3; D call uncertain. Germline loops: CDR1 KGHSH, CDR2 LQKENI. CDR3 length: 15 residues. Trimming took off 4 bases at V and 0 bases at J, with 10 bases between the two ends. CDR3 coding DNA: TGTGCCAGCTCACTCTCGGTAGTCTCTGGAAACACCATATATTTT. Its protein product is CASSLSVVSGNTIYF.

Written as DNA, the CDR3 is TGTGCCAGCAGCTTGGTCACGGGATATGAAGCTTTCTTT. Encoded protein: CASSLVTGYEAFF. The J gene is TRBJ1-1, the V gene TRBV5-8; D not resolved. Trimming pared 0 bases from V and 7 bases from J, leaving 10 bases between. This CDR3 region has 13 residues. Per the germline V gene, CDR1 is SGHTS and CDR2 is YDEGEE. The complete variable domain, with remaining parts taken from reference TRBV5-8 and TRBJ1-1, reads EAGVTQSPTHLIKTRGQQATLRCSPISGHTSVYWYQQALGLGLQFLLWYDEGEERNRGNFPPRFSGRQFPNYSSELNVNALELEDSALYLCASSLVTGYEAFFGQGTRLTVV.

This sequence joins TRBV5-1 and TRBJ1-3; no reliable D call. The CDR3 is made up of 15 amino acids. V lost 0 bases to trimming and J lost 0 bases, with 7 bases between them. The germline V gene encodes CDR1 SGHRS and CDR2 YFSETQ. CDR3 nucleotides: TGCGCCAGCAGCTTGGAATGGTACTCTGGAAACACCATATATTTT. It encodes CASSLEWYSGNTIYF.

V gene TRBV3-1 (or the pseudogene TRBV3-2) combines with J gene TRBJ2-7; D gene ambiguous. The CDR3 has 15 residues. V was pared by 4 bases and J by 2 bases, with 15 bases between. Germline V gene sequence: CDR1 LGHDT, CDR2 YNNKEL (reference sequence). CDR3 region: CASSPPGKGTYEQYF. CDR3 sequence (DNA): TGTGCCAGCAGCCCCCCAGGCAAAGGCACCTACGAGCAGTACTTC.

The rearrangement joins TRBV5-6 to TRBJ2-1; 13 positions match TRBD2. Trimming at V came to 4 bases and at J to 2 bases, leaving 12 bases not matched to a gene. From germline, CDR1 is SGHDT and CDR2 YYEEEE. The CDR3 is 19 amino acids. The chain's CDR3 is CASSPPPQLAGGAYNEQFF. CDR3 DNA sequence: TGTGCCAGCAGCCCTCCCCCTCAACTAGCGGGAGGGGCCTACAATGAGCAGTTCTTC.

The rearrangement links TRBV27 to TRBJ2-1; tentatively, D is TRBD2 (5 bases). The CDR3 has 15 amino acids. Germline lookup yields CDR1 MNHEY and CDR2 SMNVEV (reference sequence). V was cut by 1 base and J by 12 bases, with 19 bases left in between. The CDR3 DNA follows: TGTGCCAGCAGTTTATATGTGGACTCCTACAATCGGCAGTTCTTC. It encodes CASSLYVDSYNRQFF.

The J gene is TRBJ2-7, the V gene TRBV4-1; 11 bases match TRBD2. The CDR3 runs 15 residues. V lost 4 bases, J lost 1 base, and 3 bases stayed unmatched. Germline loops: CDR1 MGHRA, CDR2 YSYEKL. CDR3: CASSPWTSGSYEQYF. The CDR3 DNA sequence: TGCGCCAGCAGCCCGTGGACTAGCGGGTCCTACGAGCAGTACTTC.